A single T cell receptor beta chain is shown here with its context. Data came from immunoSEQ multiplex PCR; TCRdb stores just in-frame clones and leaves some out. This table holds just over 3,000 clones, just under 80% found once. These data are taken from a study of preoperative IRX-2 immunotherapy in early breast cancer. The length of the CDR3 is 14 residues. Germline V gene sequence: CDR1 MNHEY, CDR2 SMNVEV (reference sequence). Between the trimmed V and J ends, which lost 1 base and 4 bases, there was a span of 8 bases. Described treatment: preoperative locoregional IRX-2 cytokine immunotherapy. Preoperative locoregional IRX-2 cytokine immunotherapy was tested in the phase Ib source study.

This sequence was found in a human donor with breast cancer. The sample was tumor tissue, taken after IRX-2 immunotherapy. The chain has TRBV27 and TRBJ2-1, with D maybe TRBD1 (5 bases). CDR3 in amino acids: CASSLWGRYNEQFF. The CDR3 DNA is TGTGCCAGCAGTTTATGGGGCAGGTACAATGAGCAGTTCTTC.